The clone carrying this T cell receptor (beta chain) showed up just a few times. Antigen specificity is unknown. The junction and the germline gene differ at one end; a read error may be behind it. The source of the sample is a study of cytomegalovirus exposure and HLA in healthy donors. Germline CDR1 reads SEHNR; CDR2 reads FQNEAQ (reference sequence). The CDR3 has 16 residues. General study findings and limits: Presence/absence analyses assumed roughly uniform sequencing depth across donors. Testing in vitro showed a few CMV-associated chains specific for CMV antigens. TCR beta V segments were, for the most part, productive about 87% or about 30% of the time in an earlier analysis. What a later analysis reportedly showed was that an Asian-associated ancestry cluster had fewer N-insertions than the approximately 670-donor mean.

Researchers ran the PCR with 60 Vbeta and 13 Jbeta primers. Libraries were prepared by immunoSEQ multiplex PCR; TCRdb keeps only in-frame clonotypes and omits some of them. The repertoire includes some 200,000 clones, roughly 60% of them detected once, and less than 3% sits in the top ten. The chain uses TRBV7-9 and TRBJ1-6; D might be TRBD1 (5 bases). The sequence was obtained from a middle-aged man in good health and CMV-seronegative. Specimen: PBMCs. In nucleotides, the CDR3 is TGTTCCAGCAGCTTAGCTTTTGGGACTCCGGGGTCACCCCTCCACTTT. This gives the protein CSSSLAFGTPGSPLHF.